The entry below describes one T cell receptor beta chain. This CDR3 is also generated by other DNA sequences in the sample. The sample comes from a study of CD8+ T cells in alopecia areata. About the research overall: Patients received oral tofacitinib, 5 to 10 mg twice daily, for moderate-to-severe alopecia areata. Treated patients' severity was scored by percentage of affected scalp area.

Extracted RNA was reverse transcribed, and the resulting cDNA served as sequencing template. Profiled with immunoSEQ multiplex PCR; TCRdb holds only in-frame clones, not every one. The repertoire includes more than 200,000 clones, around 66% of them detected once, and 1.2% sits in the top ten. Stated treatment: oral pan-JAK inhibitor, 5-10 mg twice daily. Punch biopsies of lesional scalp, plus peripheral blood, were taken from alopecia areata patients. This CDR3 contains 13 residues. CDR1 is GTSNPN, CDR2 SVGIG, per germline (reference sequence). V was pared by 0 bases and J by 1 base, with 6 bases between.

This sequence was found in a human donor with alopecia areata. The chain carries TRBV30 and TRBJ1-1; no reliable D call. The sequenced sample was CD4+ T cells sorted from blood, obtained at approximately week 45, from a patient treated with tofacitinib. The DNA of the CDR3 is TGTGCCTGGAGTGTACGGGGGAACACTGAAGCTTTCTTT. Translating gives CAWSVRGNTEAFF.